This record concerns one TCR beta chain sequence. Its specific antigen is unknown. No base qualities exist here, and no much larger clone lies one base off it. What this sample's time point label stands for: about 28 days (+/-7) after the second vaccine dose. Because spike-specific TCR depth and breadth did not differ between the two schedules, AZD1222 recipients who got a second dose at roughly 4 weeks were pooled with those who got a second dose at roughly 12 weeks. Vaccinee samples came from UK trials COV001 and COV002, including a single-blind randomized controlled phase 2/3 trial of AZD1222 (ChAdOx1 nCoV-19) in healthy adults. Trial participant PBMC samples were collected at day 0 and day 28 after the second dose for TCRbeta chain sequencing. Per the germline V gene, LGHNA is the CDR1 and YNFKEQ is the CDR2. V is pruned by 0 bases and J by 4 bases, leaving 8 bases of the junction without a gene match. From its cysteine to its phenylalanine, the CDR3 spans 17 amino acids. Only the CDR3 portion is preserved as DNA: 51 bases, with reading frame beginning at the first base.

The CDR3 regions of human TCRbeta chains were analyzed by immunosequencing. Processing in the source paper ran as follows. Repertoire TCRs were matched against a reference library of SARS-CoV-2-specific TCRs generated with the MIRA antigen-specificity platform. Breadth meant the fraction of unique TCRs that were SARS-CoV-2-associated, whereas depth meant the fraction of total T cells that were SARS-CoV-2-associated. Using the MIRA data, every spike-specific TCR was mapped to the spike region that the TCR reacted to and assigned to either a CD4 or a CD8 class. Log10-transformed breadth and depth values were compared by one-way ANOVA with Sidak's multiple comparisons tests. TCRdb limited this immuneACCESS table to in-frame rearrangements with V and J called. A share of clones is missing; checked studies link under half to unresolved V genes, and the rest is unexplained. The V and J calls and the clone size are those of that table, but D and trimming were determined from the DNA. This sample lists 90,000 to 120,000 clones; around 93% were detected once. The ten most abundant clones make up 8% to 10% of the sample.

The entry originates in a study of T cell responses to AZD1222 COVID-19 vaccine (dated by TCRdb to the early 2020s). In the study overall: A total of 233 trial participants underwent TCR sequencing, of whom some 200 had received two doses of AZD1222 and approximately 25 had received two doses of the MenACWY control vaccine. Trial participants were enrolled by age into subgroups of 18-55, 56-69 and 70-plus years, and around 150, 29 and 61 TCR-sequenced participants, respectively, were included in these subgroups. The paper as a whole reports these results and caveats: Only six AZD1222 recipients were SARS-CoV-2 seropositive at baseline, limiting conclusions about previously exposed vaccinees. The 56-69-year group was small, and its depth increase did not reach significance, likely because of low power. After two AZD1222 doses, spike-specific TCR breadth and depth were significantly higher than at day 0 and than in MenACWY recipients. Because no samples from the day 14 peak response were available, repertoires could be characterized only after the peak T cell response. The whole spike protein was spanned by vaccine-associated CD4 TCRs, and dominant responses were seen in regions 160-218 and 743-854. Participants were mostly white British, with more females than males. The authors suggested clonal diversity may have been underestimated. Epitopes outside the regions mutated in the B.1.351 and B.1.1.7 variants were reportedly recognized by nearly half of the unique spike-specific TCRs.

This receptor was identified in an adult who received the AZD1222 COVID-19 vaccine. Recombination connected TRBV4-2 to TRBJ1-4; 7 central bases correspond to TRBD1. The sample was peripheral blood, taken 28 days after the second AZD1222 dose. The CDR3 protein is CASSQDAAGQINEKLFF. The sequenced DNA: TGTGCCAGCAGCCAAGACGCTGCGGGACAGATTAATGAAAAACTGTTTTTT.